This T cell receptor beta chain was sequenced in a study of T cell responses to AZD1222 COVID-19 vaccine. Study results and caveats: Unmutated variant regions are reportedly the target of nearly half of TCRs that are spike-specific. Vaccine-related CD4 TCRs covered spike, predominating at 160-218 and 743-854. The peak T cell response came first, and repertoires were sampled only after it.

Only one count was recorded for this clone. As yet, its antigen is unknown. Germline V gives CDR1 SGHDN, CDR2 FVKESK. The trim removed 4 bases at V and 7 bases at J, leaving 13 bases unmatched. The CDR3 spans 16 residues. Second-dose intervals near 4 or 12 weeks were combined. TCRdb keeps only in-frame clones here, not all; method: immunoSEQ multiplex PCR. The sample includes about 72,000 clones, 89% of them seen just once. This sequence originates from an adult who received the AZD1222 COVID-19 vaccine. This chain links TRBV14 with TRBJ2-1; 7 bases match TRBD2. The source material was peripheral blood, sampled 28 days after the second AZD1222 dose. The CDR3 sequence: CASSLRLLANRNEQFF. CDR3 bases: TGTGCCAGCAGCCTTCGCCTACTAGCGAATAGGAATGAGCAGTTCTTC.